This entry lists 16 T cell receptor beta chains sequenced from one sample in a study of T cells in Graves' hyperthyroidism and ophthalmopathy. The CDR3 regions of TCR beta were amplified from RNA transcripts. HTBI primers were employed in a first-round RT-PCR of the TCR CDR3. TCRdb re-called the multiplex PCR reads through MiXCR, storing one row per CDR3 protein. The table shows about 510,000 distinct CDR3 sequences, with approximately 48% occurring only once. Sequenced sample: peripheral blood or thyroid tissue (not recorded which). Every receptor here comes from an adult woman with Graves' disease, either hyperthyroidism or ophthalmopathy (not recorded which).

In regard to this clonotype: The junction shows a germline mismatch at one end, possibly a read error. This rearrangement joins TRBV5-1 to TRBJ1-6, with TRBD1 identical over 7 bases. CDR1 and CDR2 (germline): SGHRS, YFSETQ. This CDR3 is 13 amino acids long. CDR3 nucleotide sequence: TGCGCCAGCAGCTTCGACAACGACAGGGAATTAGTCTTT. This translates into CASSFDNDRELVF.

This clonotype has ten or more counts. V gene TRBV29-1 combines with J gene TRBJ2-7; 12 positions match TRBD1. Germline values: CDR1 SQVTM, CDR2 ANQGSEA. The V and J ends lost 4 bases and 5 bases, in that order; junction bases with no gene match: 15. The CDR3 totals 17 residues. The chain's CDR3 is CSVGGGPGQGASDEQYF. In nucleotides, the CDR3 is TGCAGCGTTGGTGGCGGGCCGGGACAGGGGGCGTCAGACGAGCAGTACTTC.

J is TRBJ2-5 and V is TRBV10-2; D is ambiguous. The V gene's germline CDR1 is WSHSY and CDR2 SAAADI. The germline V and J ends were trimmed by 0 bases and 13 bases, with 3 bases remaining between them. CDR3 length: 9 residues. The CDR3 DNA reads TGCGCCAGCAGTGAGTCCCGGTACTTC. Encoded protein: CASSESRYF.

The CDR3 DNA reads TGTGCCAGCAGCTCAGGGACTCTAGGCAATCAGCCCCAGCATTTT. It yields the protein CASSSGTLGNQPQHF. J is TRBJ1-5 and V is TRBV7-9, with D perhaps matching TRBD1 (5 bases). The length of the CDR3 is 15 residues. The V gene lost 4 bases and the J gene lost 2 bases, with 12 bases spanning the gap. From germline, CDR1 is SEHNR and CDR2 FQNEAQ (reference sequence).

Ten or more counts support this clonotype. The chain employs TRBV5-1 and TRBJ1-1; D unresolved. This CDR3 contains 13 residues. Looked up from germline, CDR1 is SGHRS and CDR2 is YFSETQ. Trimming left V 3 bases short and J 0 bases short, with 6 bases between. The CDR3 DNA reads TGCGCCAGCAGCTCCGGCGTGAACACTGAAGCTTTCTTT. Its protein is CASSSGVNTEAFF.

This clonotype showed up just once. V gene TRBV10-3 combines with J gene TRBJ2-7; D perhaps matches TRBD2 (6 bases). Germline V gene lookup returns CDR1 ENHRY and CDR2 SYGVKD. The CDR3 spans 14 residues. V lost 10 bases and J 0 bases, leaving 16 bases between the germline ends. CDR3 DNA sequence: TGTGCCAGCAGGCCTAGCGCGGGCTCCTACGAGCAGTACTTC. It is translated as CASRPSAGSYEQYF.

CDR3 nucleotides: TGCGCCAGCAGCAGAGACAGAGATGAAGCTTTCTTT. This codes for CASSRDRDEAFF. The V gene is TRBV5-1, the J gene TRBJ1-1, with D perhaps matching TRBD1 (5 bases). The CDR3 is made up of 12 amino acids. V lost 4 bases and J 7 bases, leaving 11 bases between the germline ends. Germline V CDR1 and CDR2: SGHRS, YFSETQ.

V is TRBV5-1 and J is TRBJ2-1; tentatively, D is TRBD1 (7 bases). Looked up from germline, CDR1 is SGHRS and CDR2 is YFSETQ. The CDR3 has 16 amino acids. The V end lost 0 bases, the J end lost 3 bases, and 13 bases lay between the germline ends. Here the CDR3 DNA reads TGCGCCAGCAGCTTGGCTGCAGGGGGGTTCTACAATGAGCAGTTCTTC. This translates into CASSLAAGGFYNEQFF.

This clonotype showed up many times. The chain uses TRBV7-8 and TRBJ2-7; the match to TRBD2 covers 9 bases. CDR3 size: 15 residues. The ends lost 1 base at V and 5 bases at J; junction bases unmatched: 6. Looked up from germline, CDR1 is SGHVS and CDR2 is FQNEAQ. For the CDR3, the DNA is TGTGCCAGCAGCTTAGTTGGGACTAGCAACCACGAGCAGTACTTC. Its translation: CASSLVGTSNHEQYF.

The table lists this clonotype with many counts. The V and J genes are TRBV29-1 and TRBJ2-5; TRBD2 is a possible D gene (5 bases). Trimming stripped 5 bases from V and 0 bases from J, with 10 bases between. The CDR3 is 13 residues long. In germline, CDR1 is SQVTM, CDR2 ANQGSEA. In nucleotides, the CDR3 is TGCAGCGTTCACCGGACTTACCAAGAGACCCAGTACTTC. Protein: CSVHRTYQETQYF.

This clonotype was picked up many times. The chain combines TRBV2 with TRBJ1-1; D unresolved. Trimming removed 3 bases at V and 0 bases at J, with 5 bases between. The CDR3 has 13 residues. CDR1 SNHLY and CDR2 FYNNEI come from the germline V gene. The CDR3 here is CASSDEVNTEAFF. DNA for the CDR3: TGTGCCAGCAGTGACGAAGTGAACACTGAAGCTTTCTTT.

The chain links TRBV9 to TRBJ1-1; D is undetermined. The CDR3 consists of 12 residues. The V and J ends lost 3 bases and 5 bases respectively, with 8 bases between them. CDR1 and CDR2 (germline): SGDLS, YYNGEE. CDR3 nucleotides: TGTGCCAGCAGCGGTTCGGGTACTGAAGCTTTCTTT. It translates to CASSGSGTEAFF.

Of note for this clonotype: At one end, the junction sequence differs from germline, possibly due to a read error. This rearrangement joins TRBV2 to TRBJ1-6; TRBD1 aligns across 7 bases. The CDR3 contains 14 residues. The germline CDR1 and CDR2 sequences are SNHLY and FYNNEI. The CDR3 DNA follows: TGTGCCGGCAGGGGACAGATCAAAAATTCACCCCTCCACTTT. The encoded protein is CAGRGQIKNSPLHF.

At least ten counts were recorded for this clonotype. J is TRBJ1-3 and V is TRBV5-1; TRBD1 aligns across 7 bases. Germline V gene lookup returns CDR1 SGHRS and CDR2 YFSETQ. J was trimmed by 2 bases and V by 4 bases; bases with no gene match: 3. The length of the CDR3 is 14 residues. The CDR3 DNA follows: TGCGCCAGCAGCGAGGGACAGCCTGGAAACACCATATATTTT. Protein sequence: CASSEGQPGNTIYF.

V is TRBV7-6 and J is TRBJ1-3; 12 bases agree with TRBD1. Trimming cost V 2 bases and J 7 bases; bases outside gene matches: 3. This CDR3 has 15 residues. In germline, CDR1 is SGHVS, CDR2 FNYEAQ. Here the CDR3 reads CASSLSGQGANTIYF. CDR3 DNA sequence: TGTGCCAGCAGCTTATCGGGACAGGGGGCCAACACCATATATTTT.

The chain links TRBV6-1 to TRBJ1-3; D call uncertain. CDR3 length: 13 residues. CDR1 and CDR2 (germline): MNHNS, SASEGT. Trimming removed 1 base at V and 4 bases at J, with 5 bases between. This CDR3 reads CASSEVAGNTIYF. The CDR3 DNA follows: TGTGCCAGCAGTGAAGTCGCCGGAAACACCATATATTTT.